Below, 12 T cell receptor beta chains from the same sample are listed, as sequenced in a study of memory B cells and T cells in multiple sclerosis. Stimulus-free culture yielded autoproliferating CFSE-dim and non-proliferating CFSE-high T cells, each sequenced separately. Cultures began with some 52 million CFSE-labeled PBMCs, unstimulated for 7 days, with replicate wells pooled. Which antigens these TCRs recognize remains unknown. Only in-frame clones appear in the TCRdb table, and some are missing; sequencing was by immunoSEQ multiplex PCR. Among under 50,000 clones listed, about four fifths were seen once. Sequencing input: PBMCs from blood kept in culture. These receptors were taken from a human donor with multiple sclerosis.

V and J are TRBV29-1 and TRBJ1-4; 9 nucleotides match TRBD1. Per the germline V gene, CDR1 is SQVTM and CDR2 is ANQGSEA. V trimming: 7 bases; J trimming: 5 bases; junction bases outside the gene matches: 5. The CDR3 extends over 13 amino acids. For the CDR3, the DNA is TGCAGCGCCGGGACAGGGAACAATGAAAAACTGTTTTTT. It is translated as CSAGTGNNEKLFF.

The chain is built from TRBV7-2 and TRBJ1-6; D is undetermined. V gave up 0 bases and J gave up 16 bases, with 16 bases separating them. Germline CDR1 and CDR2: SGHTA and FQGNSA. This CDR3 comprises 14 residues. CDR3 region: CASSLALAGAKLHF. DNA of the CDR3: TGTGCCAGCAGCTTAGCGCTTGCGGGAGCCAAACTCCACTTT.

Concerning this clone itself: The sample carries other DNA sequences with the same CDR3. This rearrangement joins TRBV4-1 to TRBJ1-6; tentatively, D is TRBD1 (6 bases). V gave up 0 bases and J gave up 8 bases, with 11 bases separating them. Germline V CDR1 and CDR2: MGHRA, YSYEKL. The CDR3 runs 15 residues. CDR3 region: CASSQDQGSHSPLHF. CDR3 in DNA: TGCGCCAGCAGCCAAGATCAGGGGAGCCATTCACCCCTCCACTTT.

The chain couples TRBV5-1 to TRBJ2-5, with TRBD1 matching 9 bases. V gave up 4 bases and J gave up 4 bases; unmatched junction bases: 11. CDR1 and CDR2 (germline): SGHRS, YFSETQ. This CDR3 region has 16 residues. CDR3 nucleotide sequence: TGCGCCAGCAGCCCGGGACAGGGAGTAGGGGGAGAGACCCAGTACTTC. This encodes CASSPGQGVGGETQYF.

The table lists this clone with a few counts. This chain joins TRBV21-1 and TRBJ1-1. TRBV21-1 is listed as a pseudogene. CDR3 length: 16 amino acids. The CDR3 region has the DNA TGTGCCAGCAGCAAACTTCAGGCGACGGGGAACACTGAAGCTTTCTTT. This encodes CASSKLQATGNTEAFF.

The chain recombines TRBV7-8 with TRBJ1-4, with D perhaps matching TRBD1 (5 bases). Germline V gene lookup returns CDR1 SGHVS and CDR2 FQNEAQ. This CDR3 region has 14 residues. V gave up 3 bases and J gave up 7 bases, with 12 bases separating them. The CDR3 loop reads CASSFGGIGEKLFF. In nucleotides, the CDR3 is TGTGCCAGCAGCTTCGGGGGTATCGGTGAAAAACTGTTTTTT. Supplemented by reference TRBV7-8 and TRBJ1-4, the full variable domain reads GAGVSQSPRYKVAKRGQDVALRCDPISGHVSLFWYQQALGQGPEFLTYFQNEAQLDKSGLPSDRFFAERPEGSVSTLKIQRTQQEDSAVYLCASSFGGIGEKLFFGSGTQLSVL.

The rearrangement joins TRBV5-1 to TRBJ2-5, with D possibly TRBD1 on 5 matching bases. V lost 0 bases and J 4 bases, leaving 10 bases between the germline ends. The CDR3 extends over 14 amino acids. Germline assignment: CDR1 SGHRS and CDR2 YFSETQ. The CDR3 DNA is TGCGCCAGCAGCTTGGTTCCCCAGGGAGAGACCCAGTACTTC. It codes for CASSLVPQGETQYF.

The CDR3, as DNA: TGTGCCAGTAGCAGGTCCCCCCCTTCCTACGAGCAGTACTTC. Amino acids: CASSRSPPSYEQYF. The rearrangement links TRBV5-8 to TRBJ2-7; D uncertain. V was cut by 8 bases and J by 1 base, with 16 bases left in between. The CDR3 consists of 14 residues. Germline V gene sequence: CDR1 SGHTS, CDR2 YDEGEE.

The chain couples TRBV7-2 to TRBJ2-5; tentatively, D is TRBD1 (7 bases). The J call could be wrong; TRBJ2-7 is a better fit for the DNA end. Germline V gives CDR1 SGHTA, CDR2 FQGNSA. This CDR3 contains 18 residues. The CDR3 DNA is TGTGCCAGCAGCTTAGTTATTGACAACAGGGGAGGTTCCCACGAGCAGTACTTC. This encodes CASSLVIDNRGGSHEQYF.

The chain is built from TRBV4-1 and TRBJ1-2; D is perhaps TRBD1 (5 bases). The germline V and J ends were trimmed by 4 bases and 5 bases, with 20 bases remaining between them. CDR3 size: 16 residues. Germline CDR1 and CDR2: MGHRA and YSYEKL. The CDR3: CASSRGTAGLFYGYTF. For the CDR3, the DNA is TGCGCCAGCAGCCGTGGGACCGCTGGACTTTTTTATGGCTACACCTTC.

J is TRBJ1-4 and V is TRBV6-1, with 9 positions matching TRBD1. The CDR3 is 16 residues long. CDR1 MNHNS and CDR2 SASEGT come from the germline V gene. The trim removed 6 bases at V and 8 bases at J, leaving 13 bases unmatched. Here the CDR3 reads CASRENRGRIMEKLFF. CDR3 coding DNA: TGTGCCAGCAGGGAAAACAGGGGGCGCATTATGGAAAAACTGTTTTTT.

This sequence joins TRBV7-8 and TRBJ2-5; D is unresolved. Per germline, CDR1 SGHVS and CDR2 FQNEAQ. V shed 1 base and J shed 7 bases, with 7 bases lying between them. This CDR3 comprises 12 residues. The chain's CDR3 is CASSLGPGTQYF. The CDR3 DNA reads TGTGCCAGCAGCTTAGGGCCTGGGACCCAGTACTTC.